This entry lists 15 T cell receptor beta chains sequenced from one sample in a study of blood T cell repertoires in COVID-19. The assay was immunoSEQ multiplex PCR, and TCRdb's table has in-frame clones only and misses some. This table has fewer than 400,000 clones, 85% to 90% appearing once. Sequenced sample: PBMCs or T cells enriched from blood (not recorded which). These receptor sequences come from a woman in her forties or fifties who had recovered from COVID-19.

The CDR3 coding sequence is TGTGCCAGCAGCTTAGGGTCCGGGGATGGCTACACCTTC. Its translation is CASSLGSGDGYTF. The chain recombines TRBV7-9 with TRBJ1-2, with unresolved D. The germline V gene has CDR1 SEHNR and CDR2 FQNEAQ (reference sequence). Trimming removed 1 base from V and 6 bases from J, with 9 bases in between. This CDR3 is 13 amino acids long.

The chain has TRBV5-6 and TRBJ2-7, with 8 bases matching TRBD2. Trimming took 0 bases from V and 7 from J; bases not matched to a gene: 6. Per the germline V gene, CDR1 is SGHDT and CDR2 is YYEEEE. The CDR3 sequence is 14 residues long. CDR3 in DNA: TGTGCCAGCAGCTTGGCGGGGGGGCCATGGGAGCAGTACTTC. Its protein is CASSLAGGPWEQYF.

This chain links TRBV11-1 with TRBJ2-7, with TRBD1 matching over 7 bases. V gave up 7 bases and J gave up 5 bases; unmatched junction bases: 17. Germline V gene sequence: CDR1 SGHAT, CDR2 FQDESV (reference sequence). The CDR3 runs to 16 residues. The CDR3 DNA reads TGTGCCAGCACCCACCCGGCGGGCAGGGGGAGAGACGAGCAGTACTTC. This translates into CASTHPAGRGRDEQYF.

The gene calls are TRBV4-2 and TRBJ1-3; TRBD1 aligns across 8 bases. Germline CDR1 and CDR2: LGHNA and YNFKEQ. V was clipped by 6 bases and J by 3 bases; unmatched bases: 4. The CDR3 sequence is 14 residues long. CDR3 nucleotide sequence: TGTGCCAGCAGTCCGGGACAGGTTGGAAACACCATATATTTT. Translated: CASSPGQVGNTIYF.

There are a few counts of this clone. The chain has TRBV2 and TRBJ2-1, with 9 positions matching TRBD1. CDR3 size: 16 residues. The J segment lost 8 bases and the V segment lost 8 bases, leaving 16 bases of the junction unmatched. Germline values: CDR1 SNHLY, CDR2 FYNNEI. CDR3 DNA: TGTGCCAGCTCTCTAACCGGGACAGGGCTCTTCGATGAGCAGTTCTTC. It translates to CASSLTGTGLFDEQFF. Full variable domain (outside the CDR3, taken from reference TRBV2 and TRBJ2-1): EPEVTQTPSHQVTQMGQEVILRCVPISNHLYFYWYRQILGQKVEFLVSFYNNEISEKSEIFDDQFSVERPDGSNFTLKIRSTKLEDSAMYFCASSLTGTGLFDEQFFGPGTRLTVL.

CDR3 residues: CASSLVRNYGYTF. CDR3 in DNA: TGTGCCAGCAGCTTAGTACGGAACTATGGCTACACCTTC. The chain recombines TRBV7-2 with TRBJ1-2; D gene uncertain. Deletions cut 1 base from V and 2 bases from J, with 5 bases between. Germline V CDR1 and CDR2: SGHTA, FQGNSA. This CDR3 spans 13 amino acids.

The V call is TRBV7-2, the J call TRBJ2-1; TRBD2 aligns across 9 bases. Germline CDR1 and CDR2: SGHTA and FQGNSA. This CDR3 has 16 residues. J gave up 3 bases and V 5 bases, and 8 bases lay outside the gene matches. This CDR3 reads CASSRIAGEIYNEQFF. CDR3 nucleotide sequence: TGTGCCAGCAGCCGTATAGCGGGGGAGATCTACAATGAGCAGTTCTTC. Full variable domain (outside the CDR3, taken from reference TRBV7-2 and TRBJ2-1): GAGVSQSPSNKVTEKGKDVELRCDPISGHTALYWYRQSLGQGLEFLIYFQGNSAPDKSGLPSDRFSAERTGGSVSTLTIQRTQQEDSAVYLCASSRIAGEIYNEQFFGPGTRLTVL.

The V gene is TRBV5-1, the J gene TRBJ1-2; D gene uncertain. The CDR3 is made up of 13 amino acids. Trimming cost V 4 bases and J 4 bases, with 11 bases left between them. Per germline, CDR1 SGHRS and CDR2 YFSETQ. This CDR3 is CASSPHTAYGYTF. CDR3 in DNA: TGCGCCAGCAGCCCGCACACCGCCTATGGCTACACCTTC.

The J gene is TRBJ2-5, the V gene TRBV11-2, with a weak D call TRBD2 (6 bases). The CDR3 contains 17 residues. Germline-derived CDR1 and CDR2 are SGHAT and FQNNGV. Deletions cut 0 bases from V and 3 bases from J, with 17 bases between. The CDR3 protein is CASSLDHRTTKKETQYF. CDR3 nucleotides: TGTGCCAGCAGCTTAGATCATAGGACTACTAAAAAAGAGACCCAGTACTTC.

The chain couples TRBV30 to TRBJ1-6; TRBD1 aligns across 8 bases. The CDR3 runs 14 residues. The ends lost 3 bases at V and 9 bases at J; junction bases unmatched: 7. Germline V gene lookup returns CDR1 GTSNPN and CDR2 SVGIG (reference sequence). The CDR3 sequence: CAWRLTGESSPLHF. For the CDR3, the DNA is TGTGCCTGGAGACTGACAGGGGAAAGTTCACCCCTCCACTTT.

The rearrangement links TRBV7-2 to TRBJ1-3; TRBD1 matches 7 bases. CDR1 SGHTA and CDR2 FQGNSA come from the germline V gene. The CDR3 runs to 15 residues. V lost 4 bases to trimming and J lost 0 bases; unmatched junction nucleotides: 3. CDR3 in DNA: TGTGCCAGCAGCTGGGACAGCACCTCTGGAAACACCATATATTTT. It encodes CASSWDSTSGNTIYF.

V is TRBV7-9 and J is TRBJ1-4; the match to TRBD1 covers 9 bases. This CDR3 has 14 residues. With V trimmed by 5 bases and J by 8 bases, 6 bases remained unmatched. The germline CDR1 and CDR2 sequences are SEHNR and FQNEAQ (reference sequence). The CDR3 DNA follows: TGTGCCAGCAGCGTAACAGGGGGCCTGGAAAAACTGTTTTTT. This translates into CASSVTGGLEKLFF.

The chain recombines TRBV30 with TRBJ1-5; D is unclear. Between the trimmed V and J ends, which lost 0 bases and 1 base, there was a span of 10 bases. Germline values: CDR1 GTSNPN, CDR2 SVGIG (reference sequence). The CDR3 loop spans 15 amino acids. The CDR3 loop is CAWSVGIGSNQPQHF. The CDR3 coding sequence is TGTGCCTGGAGTGTCGGGATTGGAAGCAATCAGCCCCAGCATTTT.

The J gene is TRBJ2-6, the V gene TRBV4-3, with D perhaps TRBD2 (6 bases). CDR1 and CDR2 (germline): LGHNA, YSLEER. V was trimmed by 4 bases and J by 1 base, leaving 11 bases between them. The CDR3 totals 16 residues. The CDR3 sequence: CASSPEAGSGANVLTF. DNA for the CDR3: TGCGCCAGCAGCCCCGAGGCGGGATCTGGGGCCAACGTCCTGACTTTC.

The chain's CDR3 is CASSERLAGQNTGELFF. The CDR3 DNA reads TGTGCCAGCAGCGAACGACTAGCGGGACAGAACACCGGGGAGCTGTTTTTT. The J gene is TRBJ2-2, the V gene TRBV9; 11 positions match TRBD2. This CDR3 is built from 17 residues. The J segment lost 1 base and the V segment lost 3 bases, leaving 5 bases of the junction unmatched. Germline-derived CDR1 and CDR2 are SGDLS and YYNGEE.